This is a list of T cell receptor beta chains from one sample in a study of blood T cell repertoires in COVID-19. TCRdb keeps only in-frame clones here, not all; method: immunoSEQ multiplex PCR. The sample contains more than 200,000 clones, roughly 85% of which appear only once. The specimen was peripheral blood. The receptors here all came from a woman in her 70s with active or convalescent COVID-19. CDR3s include the opening cysteine and the closing phenylalanine or tryptophan.

J gene	V gene	CDR3 protein
TRBJ2-7	TRBV6-5	CAGGRGDRNIYEQYF
TRBJ1-3	TRBV18	CASSPDRSSGNTIYF
TRBJ1-4	TRBV5-6	CASSPTGGKEKLFF
TRBJ2-1	TRBV29-1	CSVEAARGSYSYNEQFF
TRBJ2-7	TRBV30	CAWRPAAYEQYF
TRBJ1-6	TRBV2	CASIGTGGSPLHF
TRBJ2-2	TRBV24-1	CATSDPRGGDRELFF
TRBJ1-5	TRBV3-1/TRBV3-2	CASSQTGDQPQHF
TRBJ2-7	TRBV28	CASSSAGTSPYEQYF
TRBJ2-7	TRBV10-3	CAISDRTGDYEQYF
TRBJ2-1	TRBV5-1	CASSLVGGGQYGEQFF
TRBJ1-1	TRBV25-1	CASSEPPGTGASQAFF
TRBJ2-7	TRBV2	CASRLGLAGGIGYEQYF
TRBJ2-3	TRBV3-1/TRBV3-2	CASSQDPGGGTDTQYF
TRBJ1-2	TRBV10-1	CASSLDRGQSDGYTF
TRBJ2-3	TRBV5-1	CASSLRLAGEGTQYF
TRBJ1-2	TRBV5-6	CASSGQGRSYGYTF
TRBJ2-5	TRBV29-1	CSVVEQQETQYF
TRBJ2-2	TRBV6-4	CASSGQGTGELFF
TRBJ2-7	TRBV2	CASRLEYEQYF
TRBJ1-6	TRBV30	CAWSVQGSYNSPLHF
TRBJ2-3	TRBV5-1	CASKLVLAGGSTDTQYF
TRBJ1-1	TRBV7-2	CASSLQGEGEAFF
TRBJ2-1	TRBV7-2	CASSRPGLAGAREQFF
TRBJ2-1	TRBV7-9	CASSLSWEGLVYNEQFF
TRBJ1-2	TRBV7-2	CASSRGNNYGYTF
TRBJ1-6	TRBV5-6	CASSPDRIGSPLHF
TRBJ2-1	TRBV2	CASSEDRSSYNEQFF
TRBJ2-1	TRBV19	CASSSGGYNEQFF
TRBJ2-2	TRBV11-3	CASSPPRGELFF
TRBJ2-7	TRBV7-2	CASSLASSGYYEQYF
TRBJ1-3	TRBV6-1	CASSELTERNTIYF
TRBJ1-1	TRBV5-5	CASSLFYGDTEAFF
TRBJ2-1	TRBV5-1	CASLREDNEQFF
TRBJ1-1	TRBV5-1	CASSLATGTMNTEAFF
TRBJ1-6	TRBV27	CASSWASSYNSPLHF
TRBJ1-3	TRBV5-6	CASSLGTQGGGNTIYF
TRBJ1-1	TRBV6-5	CASSYEADETEAFF
TRBJ1-6	TRBV27	CASRLTGLNSPLHF
TRBJ1-4	TRBV18	CASSPFREGEKLFF
TRBJ2-3	TRBV2	CASSQLASQYF
TRBJ2-7	TRBV7-6	CASSLREGRYEQYF
TRBJ2-5	TRBV24-1	CATSDAGTGGQETQYF
TRBJ2-1	TRBV10-1	CASSYVEHEQFF
TRBJ1-2	TRBV19	CASSLGQGAVYGYTF
TRBJ2-7	TRBV3-1/TRBV3-2	CASSQDGAGGVPYF
TRBJ2-1	TRBV7-2	CASSRGGTSGIYNEQFF
TRBJ1-6	TRBV5-6	CASSLTGYNSPLHF
TRBJ2-3	TRBV7-2	CASSYGGAPDTQYF
TRBJ1-2	TRBV5-4	CASSLAGGNGYTF
TRBJ1-5	TRBV28	CASSSLTGGNQPQHF
TRBJ2-1	TRBV18	CASSPGLTSVHNEQFF
TRBJ2-1	TRBV2	CASIPESGGYNEQFF